These T cell receptor beta chains were read from a single sample in a study of cytomegalovirus exposure and HLA in healthy donors. This table comes from immunoSEQ multiplex PCR, and its TCRdb copy is limited to in-frame clones, with some not included. The sample contains 110,000 to 150,000 clones, roughly 80% of which appear only once. The sample consisted of PBMCs. The receptors shown here come from a female donor in good health and CMV-seronegative. The CDR3 runs from the conserved cysteine through the conserved F or W. D genes are given only for firm matches. Clone size appears in some rows only: once, few, many, or a class for an expanded clone.

CASSAGQGETYEQYF TGTGCCAGCAGCGCCGGACAGGGGGAGACCTACGAGCAGTACTTC TRBJ2-7 TRBV7-9 TRBD1 -
CASSITSGGQTDTQYF TGTGCCAGTAGTATCACCTCAGGGGGCCAAACAGATACGCAGTATTTT TRBJ2-3 TRBV19 TRBD1 -
CASSFGLAGGNGELFF TGTGCCAGCAGCTTCGGACTAGCGGGAGGGAACGGGGAGCTGTTTTTT TRBJ2-2 TRBV2 TRBD2 -
CASSWTSGGELFF TGCGCCAGCAGCTGGACTAGCGGCGGGGAGCTGTTTTTT TRBJ2-2 TRBV5-1 TRBD2 -
CASSSLEGETQYF TGTGCCAGCAGTTCTCTGGAGGGGGAGACCCAGTACTTC TRBJ2-5 TRBV27 - -
CASSSSGRAGTDTQYF TGTGCCAGCAGTTCTAGCGGGAGGGCTGGCACAGATACGCAGTATTTT TRBJ2-3 TRBV6-5 TRBD2 few
CASSLSPTGNYEQYF TGTGCCAGCAGTTTATCCCCGACAGGAAACTACGAGCAGTACTTC TRBJ2-7 TRBV27 - -
CASSYGVFGAETQYF TGTGCCAGCAGTTACGGGGTCTTTGGGGCAGAGACCCAGTACTTC TRBJ2-5 TRBV6-5 - -
CASSWGLAGGYNEQFF TGTGCCAGCAGCTGGGGACTAGCGGGAGGGTACAATGAGCAGTTCTTC TRBJ2-1 TRBV7-8 TRBD2 -
CARSVKGTGGAQPQHF TGTGCCCGGAGTGTAAAAGGGACAGGGGGCGCACAGCCCCAGCATTTT TRBJ1-5 TRBV30 TRBD1 -
CASSQEQATLEQYF TGTGCCAGCAGCCAAGAACAGGCTACCCTGGAGCAGTACTTC TRBJ2-7 TRBV4-2 - -
CASSVSGVQNQPQHF TGTGCCAGCAGCGTATCAGGGGTTCAAAATCAGCCCCAGCATTTT TRBJ1-5 TRBV9 - -
CASSQSYSSYNEQFF TGTGCCAGCAGCCAGTCGTACAGCTCCTACAATGAGCAGTTCTTC TRBJ2-1 TRBV13 - -
CASSWTGAHGYTF TGCGCCAGCAGCTGGACAGGGGCCCATGGCTACACCTTC TRBJ1-2 TRBV5-1 TRBD1 -
CASSMGTGRYEQYF TGTGCCAGTAGTATGGGGACAGGGAGGTACGAGCAGTACTTC TRBJ2-7 TRBV19 TRBD1 once
CASSLGGNEETQYF TGCGCCAGCAGCTTGGGAGGGAATGAAGAGACCCAGTACTTC TRBJ2-5 TRBV5-1 - -
CASSYPQGEGYGYTF TGTGCCAGCAGTTACCCACAGGGGGAGGGCTATGGCTACACCTTC TRBJ1-2 TRBV6-5 TRBD1 -
CASSLLGGELFF TGTGCCAGCAGTCTCCTCGGCGGGGAGCTGTTTTTT TRBJ2-2 TRBV28 - -
CASSPQSDYGYTF TGTGCCAGTAGCCCTCAAAGCGACTATGGCTACACCTTC TRBJ1-2 TRBV19 - -
CASSYSTGEGAETQYF TGTGCCAGCAGTTACTCGACAGGGGAGGGGGCAGAGACCCAGTACTTC TRBJ2-5 TRBV6-5 - -
CASSEATGETQYF TGTGCCAGCAGTGAAGCGACTGGAGAGACCCAGTACTTC TRBJ2-5 TRBV6-1 - -
CASGLVIDGGDTDTQYF TGTGCTAGTGGTTTGGTAATCGACGGAGGGGACACAGATACGCAGTATTTT TRBJ2-3 TRBV12-5 - -
CASTPRGTGGPLSGNTIYF TGTGCCAGCACACCTCGAGGGACAGGGGGCCCTCTCTCTGGAAACACCATATATTTT TRBJ1-3 TRBV28 TRBD1 -
CASSQEGGLAGGVSYEQYF TGCGCCAGCAGCCAAGAAGGTGGTCTAGCGGGGGGAGTATCCTACGAGCAGTACTTC TRBJ2-7 TRBV4-1 TRBD2 -
CASNSGRRGEQFF TGTGCCAGTAACTCGGGAAGGCGGGGTGAGCAGTTCTTC TRBJ2-1 TRBV19 - -
CASSVELLAGGPGETQYF TGTGCCAGTAGTGTAGAATTACTAGCGGGAGGGCCAGGAGAGACCCAGTACTTC TRBJ2-5 TRBV19 TRBD2 -
CASSPLGEGRETQYF TGTGCCAGCAGCCCCTTGGGGGAGGGCCGAGAGACCCAGTACTTC TRBJ2-5 TRBV9 TRBD2 -